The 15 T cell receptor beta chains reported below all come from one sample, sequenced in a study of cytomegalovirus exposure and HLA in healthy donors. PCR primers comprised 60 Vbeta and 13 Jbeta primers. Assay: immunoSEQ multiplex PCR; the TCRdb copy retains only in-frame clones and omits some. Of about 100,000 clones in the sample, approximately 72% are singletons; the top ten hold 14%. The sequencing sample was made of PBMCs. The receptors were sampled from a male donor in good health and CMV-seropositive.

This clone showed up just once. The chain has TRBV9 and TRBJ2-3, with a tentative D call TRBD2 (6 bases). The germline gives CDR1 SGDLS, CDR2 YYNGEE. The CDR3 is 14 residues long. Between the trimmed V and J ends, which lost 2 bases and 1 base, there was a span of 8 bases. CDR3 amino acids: CASSVRGGTDTQYF. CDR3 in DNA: TGTGCCAGCAGCGTGCGCGGGGGCACAGATACGCAGTATTTT. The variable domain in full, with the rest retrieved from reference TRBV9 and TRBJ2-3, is DSGVTQTPKHLITATGQRVTLRCSPRSGDLSVYWYQQSLDQGLQFLIQYYNGEERAKGNILERFSAQQFPDLHSELNLSSLELGDSALYFCASSVRGGTDTQYFGPGTRLTVL.

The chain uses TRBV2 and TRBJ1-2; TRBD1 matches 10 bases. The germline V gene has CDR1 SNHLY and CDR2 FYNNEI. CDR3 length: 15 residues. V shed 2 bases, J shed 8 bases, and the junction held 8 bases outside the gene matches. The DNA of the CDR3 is TGTGCCAGCAGTGAACCGGGACAGGGGCATTTAGGCTACACCTTC. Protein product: CASSEPGQGHLGYTF.

The CDR3 here is CASSSTGLAGGTNTGELFF. The CDR3 nucleotides read TGTGCCAGCAGCTCCACGGGACTAGCGGGGGGGACCAACACCGGGGAGCTGTTTTTT. The V gene is TRBV7-2, the J gene TRBJ2-2; 16 nucleotides agree with TRBD2. The germline CDR1 and CDR2 sequences are SGHTA and FQGNSA. After removal of 4 bases from V and 2 bases from J, the junction contained 7 bases not matched to a gene. The CDR3 covers 19 residues.

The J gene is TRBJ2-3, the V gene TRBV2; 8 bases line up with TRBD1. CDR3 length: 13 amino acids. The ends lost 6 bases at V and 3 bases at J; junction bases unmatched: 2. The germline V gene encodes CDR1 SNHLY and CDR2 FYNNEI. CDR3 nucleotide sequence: TGTGCCAGCAGAGGACAGGGAACAGATACGCAGTATTTT. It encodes CASRGQGTDTQYF.

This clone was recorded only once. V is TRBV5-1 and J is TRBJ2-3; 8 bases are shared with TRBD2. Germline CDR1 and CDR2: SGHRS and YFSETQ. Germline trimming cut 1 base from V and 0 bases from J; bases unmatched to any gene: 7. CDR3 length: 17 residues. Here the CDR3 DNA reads TGCGCCAGCAGCTTGTGGACTAGCCCTACTAGCACAGATACGCAGTATTTT. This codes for CASSLWTSPTSTDTQYF.

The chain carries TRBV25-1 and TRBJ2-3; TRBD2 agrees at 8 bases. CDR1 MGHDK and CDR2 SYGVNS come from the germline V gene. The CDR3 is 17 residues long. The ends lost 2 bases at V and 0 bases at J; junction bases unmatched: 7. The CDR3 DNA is TGTGCCAGCAGTGAAGTCGGGGGGGGGTCCAGCACAGATACGCAGTATTTT. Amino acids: CASSEVGGGSSTDTQYF.

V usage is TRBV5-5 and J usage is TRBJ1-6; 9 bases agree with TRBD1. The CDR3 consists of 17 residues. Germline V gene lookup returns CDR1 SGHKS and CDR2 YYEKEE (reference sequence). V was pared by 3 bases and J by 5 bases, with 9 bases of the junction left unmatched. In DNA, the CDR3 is TGTGCCAGCAGCTCAAGGACAGGGGCGCCCGATAATTCACCCCTCCACTTT. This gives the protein CASSSRTGAPDNSPLHF.

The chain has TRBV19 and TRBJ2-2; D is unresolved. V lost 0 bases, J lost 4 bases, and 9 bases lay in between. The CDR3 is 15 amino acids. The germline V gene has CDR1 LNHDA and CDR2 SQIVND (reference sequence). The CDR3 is CASSIDNRVTGELFF. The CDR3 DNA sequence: TGTGCCAGTAGTATAGATAATCGGGTCACCGGGGAGCTGTTTTTT.

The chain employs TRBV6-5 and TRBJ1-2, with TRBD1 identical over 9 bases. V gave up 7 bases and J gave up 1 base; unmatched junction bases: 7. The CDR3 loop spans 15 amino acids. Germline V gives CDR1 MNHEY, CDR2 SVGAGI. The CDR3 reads CASKTTGGGNYGYTF. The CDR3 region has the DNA TGTGCCAGCAAAACTACAGGGGGCGGTAACTATGGCTACACCTTC.

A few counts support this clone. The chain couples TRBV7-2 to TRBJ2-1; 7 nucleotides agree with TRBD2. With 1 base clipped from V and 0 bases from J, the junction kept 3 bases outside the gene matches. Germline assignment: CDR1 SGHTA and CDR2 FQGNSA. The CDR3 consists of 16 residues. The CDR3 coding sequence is TGTGCCAGCAGCTTAGTTCGGGGGGTCTCCTACAATGAGCAGTTCTTC. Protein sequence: CASSLVRGVSYNEQFF.

For the CDR3, the DNA is TGTGCCAGCAGCCTGACAGGAAGGACAGATACGCAGTATTTT. It is translated as CASSLTGRTDTQYF. J is TRBJ2-3 and V is TRBV2; possibly TRBD1 for D (6 bases). V was pared by 6 bases and J by 3 bases, with 13 bases between. The CDR3 is 14 residues long. Germline-derived CDR1 and CDR2 are SNHLY and FYNNEI.

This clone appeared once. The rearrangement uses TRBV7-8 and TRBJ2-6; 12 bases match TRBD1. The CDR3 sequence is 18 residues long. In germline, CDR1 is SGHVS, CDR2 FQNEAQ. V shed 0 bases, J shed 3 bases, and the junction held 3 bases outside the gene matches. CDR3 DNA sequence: TGTGCCAGCAGCTTAGCGCGGGACAGGGGGCGTGGGGCCAACGTCCTGACTTTC. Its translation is CASSLARDRGRGANVLTF.

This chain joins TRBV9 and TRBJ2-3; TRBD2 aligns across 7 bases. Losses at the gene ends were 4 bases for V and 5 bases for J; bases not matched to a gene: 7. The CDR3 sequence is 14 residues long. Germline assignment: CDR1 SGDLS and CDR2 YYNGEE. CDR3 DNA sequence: TGTGCCAGCAGCACGAGGACTAGTGTAGATACGCAGTATTTT. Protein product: CASSTRTSVDTQYF.

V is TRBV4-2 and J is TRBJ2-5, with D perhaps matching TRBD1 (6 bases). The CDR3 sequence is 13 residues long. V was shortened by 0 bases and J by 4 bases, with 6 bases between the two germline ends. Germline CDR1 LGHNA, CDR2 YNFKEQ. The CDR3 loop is CASSQDRGETQYF. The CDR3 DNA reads TGTGCCAGCAGCCAAGACAGGGGAGAGACCCAGTACTTC.

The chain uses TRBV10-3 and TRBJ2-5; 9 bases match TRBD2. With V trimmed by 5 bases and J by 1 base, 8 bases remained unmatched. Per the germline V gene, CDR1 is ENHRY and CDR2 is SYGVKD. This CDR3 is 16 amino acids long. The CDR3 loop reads CAISQLGGGAQETQYF. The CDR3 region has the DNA TGTGCCATCAGTCAACTGGGCGGGGGGGCCCAAGAGACCCAGTACTTC.